The T cell receptor (beta chain) described here comes from a study of cytomegalovirus exposure and HLA in healthy donors. 13 Jbeta primers and 60 Vbeta primers were used for the PCR. Clones were read by immunoSEQ multiplex PCR, and TCRdb kept only the in-frame ones, dropping some. This table lists 95,000 to 150,000 clones. Worth noting for this clone: Its antigen is undetermined.

Trimming removed 3 bases from V and 2 bases from J; junction bases left unmatched: 8. The V gene's germline CDR1 is WNHNN and CDR2 SYGVQD (reference sequence). This CDR3 region has 17 residues. Study-level findings and limits: The records held CMV serostatus as the only immune exposure information. V- and J-gene trimming in TCR beta was tied to a missense DCLRE1C variant by an analysis performed later.

Sequencing was performed on PBMCs. The clonotype was recovered from a man younger than 35 in good health and CMV-seronegative. The chain couples TRBV10-1 to TRBJ2-3; TRBD2 agrees at 10 bases. CDR3 DNA sequence: TGCGCCAGCAGTGATCCGGGACTAGCGCCCACCACAGATACGCAGTATTTT. This encodes CASSDPGLAPTTDTQYF.